This T cell receptor beta chain derives from a study of immune evolution from preneoplasia to lung adenocarcinoma. This CDR3 region has 13 residues. The V end was cut by 6 bases, the J end by 1 base, with 9 bases between. Per germline, CDR1 MNHNY and CDR2 SVGAGI (reference sequence). The table came from immunoSEQ multiplex PCR; TCRdb's copy has only in-frame clones and leaves some out. This repertoire shows approximately 4,200 clones, over 70% found once; its top ten account for about 7.9%. The chain is built from TRBV6-6 and TRBJ1-1; D is ambiguous. Material for sequencing was FFPE adjacent normal lung tissue. This clonotype was obtained from a donor at least 70 years old with lung adenocarcinoma. Here the CDR3 reads CASSTRENTEAFF. In nucleotides, the CDR3 is TGTGCCAGCAGCACCCGGGAGAACACTGAAGCTTTCTTT.